These 9 T cell receptor beta chains originate from one sample sequenced in a study of post-analysis software for immune sequencing data. No antigen has been identified for these receptors. Overall study findings and caveats: Four to six TRBV segments were more frequent in patients than controls; TRBV5-6, TRBV5-1 and TRBV20-1 belonged to this group.

The library was made from cDNA and included unique molecular identifiers. Each CDR3 protein is one row after TCRdb ran MiXCR on the PCR reads. Of roughly 600,000 distinct CDR3 sequences in the sample, about 40% are singletons; the top ten hold 1.5% to 2%. The sequencing input was blood. These receptors all come from a girl under 18 with multiple sclerosis.

This clonotype has a handful of counts. CDR3 in amino acids: CASSFRAGYYNEQFF. DNA for the CDR3: TGTGCCAGCAGCTTTAGAGCGGGTTACTACAATGAGCAGTTCTTC. The chain recombines TRBV7-8 with TRBJ2-1, with D perhaps matching TRBD2 (6 bases). Germline values: CDR1 SGHVS, CDR2 FQNEAQ. Trimming removed 3 bases at V and 3 bases at J, with 12 bases between. The CDR3 is 15 residues long.

This clonotype was detected once. This rearrangement joins TRBV20-1 to TRBJ2-1; D call uncertain. The germline gives CDR1 DFQATT, CDR2 SNEGSKA (reference sequence). V was clipped by 2 bases and J by 7 bases, with 6 bases between them. The CDR3 is 11 amino acids. The CDR3 region is CSARRINEQFF. As DNA, the CDR3 is TGCAGTGCTAGAAGGATAAATGAGCAGTTCTTC.

The V and J genes are TRBV12-3 or TRBV12-4 and TRBJ1-2; D possibly corresponds to TRBD1 (6 bases). The germline V and J ends were trimmed by 3 bases and 7 bases, with 18 bases remaining between them. The CDR3 has 15 amino acids. The CDR3 DNA sequence: TGTGCCAGCAGTTTCCGAGGCTCCTCCAGGGGTGGCTACACCTTC. Its protein product is CASSFRGSSRGGYTF.

This clonotype turned up a few times. The rearrangement joins TRBV4-1 to TRBJ2-3; TRBD2 matches 7 bases. Germline CDR1 reads MGHRA; CDR2 reads YSYEKL. V trimming: 0 bases; J trimming: 0 bases; junction bases outside the gene matches: 9. CDR3 length: 18 residues. The CDR3 DNA reads TGCGCCAGCAGCCAAGATGACGGGGGGTTCCAGAGCACAGATACGCAGTATTTT. Encoded protein: CASSQDDGGFQSTDTQYF.

This chain uses TRBV3-1 with TRBJ2-7; the D call may be TRBD1 or TRBD2 (5 bases each). Trimming cost V 7 bases and J 1 base, with 14 bases left between them. The germline gives CDR1 LGHDT, CDR2 YNNKEL (reference sequence). This CDR3 has 14 residues. The CDR3 loop reads CASTYRDASYEQYF. Here the CDR3 DNA reads TGTGCCAGCACCTACCGGGACGCATCCTACGAGCAGTACTTC.

This clonotype was counted between two and nine times. This chain joins TRBV10-3 and TRBJ2-4, with D perhaps matching TRBD1 (5 bases). TRBJ2-7 explains the end of the DNA better; the J call may be wrong. CDR3 length: 14 amino acids. Germline CDR1 is ENHRY and CDR2 is SYGVKD. The CDR3 DNA sequence: TGTGCCATCCAGTTTGGGTTGGGGCGGAACGAGCAGTACTTC. Amino acid sequence: CAIQFGLGRNEQYF.

This clonotype appeared a few times. J is TRBJ1-5 and V is TRBV4-1, with TRBD1 matching 7 bases. The V gene end was trimmed by 0 bases and the J gene end by 5 bases; junction bases not matched to a gene: 10. Germline-derived CDR1 and CDR2 are MGHRA and YSYEKL. The CDR3 has 17 amino acids. CDR3 DNA sequence: TGCGCCAGCAGCCAAGAGGGTGAGAAGGGGGCCTATCAGCCCCAGCATTTT. Protein product: CASSQEGEKGAYQPQHF.

V is TRBV7-8 and J is TRBJ2-7; TRBD2 is a possible D gene (5 bases). The V end was cut by 5 bases, the J end by 7 bases, with 15 bases between. The CDR3 covers 13 residues. CDR1 and CDR2 from the germline V gene are SGHVS and FQNEAQ. CDR3 sequence reads: CASSTRTALEQYF. CDR3 sequence (DNA): TGTGCCAGCAGCACGCGGACTGCTTTGGAGCAGTACTTC.

The chain joins TRBV6-5 to TRBJ1-1; a possible D gene is TRBD1 (5 bases). The CDR3 runs 14 residues. The V gene's germline CDR1 is MNHEY and CDR2 SVGAGI. Trimming removed 0 bases at V and 11 bases at J, with 16 bases between. The CDR3 region is CASSYSEGPGGAFF. As DNA, the CDR3 is TGTGCCAGCAGTTACTCGGAGGGCCCCGGGGGGGCTTTCTTT.